This TCR beta chain stems from a study of tumor T cells in aggressive B-cell lymphoma. Assay used: immunoSEQ multiplex PCR; TCRdb lists only in-frame clones, some missing. The repertoire holds around 300 clones, with about 88% as singletons. The sample consisted of tumor tissue. The origin of this receptor is an adult with diffuse large B cell lymphoma.

CDR3 DNA sequence: TGTGCCAGCAGCGTAGAGGGGGACAGGCACAGTGAGCAGTTCTTC. Its protein is CASSVEGDRHSEQFF. The J gene is TRBJ2-1, the V gene TRBV9, with TRBD1 identical over 8 bases. V was clipped by 0 bases and J by 9 bases; unmatched bases: 8. CDR1 and CDR2 from the germline V gene are SGDLS and YYNGEE. This CDR3 has 15 residues.